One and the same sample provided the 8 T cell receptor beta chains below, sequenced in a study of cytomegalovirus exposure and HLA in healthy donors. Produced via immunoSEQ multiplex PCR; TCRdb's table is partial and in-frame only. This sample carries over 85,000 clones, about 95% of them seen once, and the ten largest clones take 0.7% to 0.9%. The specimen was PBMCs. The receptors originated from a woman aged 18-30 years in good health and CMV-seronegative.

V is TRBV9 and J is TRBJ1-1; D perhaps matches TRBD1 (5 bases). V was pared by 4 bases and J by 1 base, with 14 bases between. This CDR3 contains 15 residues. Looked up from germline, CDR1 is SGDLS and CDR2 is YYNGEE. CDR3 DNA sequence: TGTGCCAGCAGCCCCCCAACAGACAGGAACACTGAAGCTTTCTTT. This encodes CASSPPTDRNTEAFF.

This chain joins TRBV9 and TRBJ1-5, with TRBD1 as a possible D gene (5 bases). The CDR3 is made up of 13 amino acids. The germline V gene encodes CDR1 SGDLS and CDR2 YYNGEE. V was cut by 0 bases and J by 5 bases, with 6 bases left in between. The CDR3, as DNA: TGTGCCAGCAGCGTAGAAGGGGATCAGCCCCAGCATTTT. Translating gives CASSVEGDQPQHF.

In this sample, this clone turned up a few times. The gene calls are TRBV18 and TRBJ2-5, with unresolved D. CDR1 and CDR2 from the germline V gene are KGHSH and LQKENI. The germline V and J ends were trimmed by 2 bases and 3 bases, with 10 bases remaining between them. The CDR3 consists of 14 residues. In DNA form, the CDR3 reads TGTGCCAGCTCACCATCGCTGGCGGAAGAGACCCAGTACTTC. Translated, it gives CASSPSLAEETQYF.

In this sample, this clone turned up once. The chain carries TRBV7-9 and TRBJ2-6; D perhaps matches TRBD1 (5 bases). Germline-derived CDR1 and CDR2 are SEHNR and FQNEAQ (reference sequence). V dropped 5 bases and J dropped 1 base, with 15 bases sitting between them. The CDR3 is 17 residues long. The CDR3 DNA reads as TGTGCCAGCAGCCTACAGGAACCACCTTCTGGGGCCAACGTCCTGACTTTC. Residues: CASSLQEPPSGANVLTF. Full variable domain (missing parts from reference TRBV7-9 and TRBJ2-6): DTGVSQNPRHKITKRGQNVTFRCDPISEHNRLYWYRQTLGQGPEFLTYFQNEAQLEKSRLLSDRFSAERPKGSFSTLEIQRTEQGDSAMYLCASSLQEPPSGANVLTFGAGSRLTVL.

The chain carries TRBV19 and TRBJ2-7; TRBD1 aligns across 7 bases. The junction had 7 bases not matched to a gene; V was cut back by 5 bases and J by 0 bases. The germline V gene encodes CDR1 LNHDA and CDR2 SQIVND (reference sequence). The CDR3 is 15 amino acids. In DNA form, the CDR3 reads TGTGCCAGTAGTCCCCGGGACAGTAGCTCCTACGAGCAGTACTTC. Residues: CASSPRDSSSYEQYF.

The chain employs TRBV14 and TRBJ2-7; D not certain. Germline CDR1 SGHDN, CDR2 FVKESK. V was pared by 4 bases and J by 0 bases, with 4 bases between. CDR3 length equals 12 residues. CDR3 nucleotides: TGTGCCAGCAGCCCGAGCTCCTACGAGCAGTACTTC. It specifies CASSPSSYEQYF.

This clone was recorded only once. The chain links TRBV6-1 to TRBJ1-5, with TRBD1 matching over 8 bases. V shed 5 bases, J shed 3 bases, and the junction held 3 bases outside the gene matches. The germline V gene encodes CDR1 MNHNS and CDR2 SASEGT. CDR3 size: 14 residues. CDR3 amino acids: CASSRTGNNQPQHF. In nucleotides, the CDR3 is TGTGCCAGCAGTCGGACAGGGAACAATCAGCCCCAGCATTTT.

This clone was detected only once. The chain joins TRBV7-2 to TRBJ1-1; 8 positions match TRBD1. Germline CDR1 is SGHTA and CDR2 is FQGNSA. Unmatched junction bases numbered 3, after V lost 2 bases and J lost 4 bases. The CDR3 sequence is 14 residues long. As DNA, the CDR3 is TGTGCCAGCAGCTTAATAACAGGGGGCACTGAAGCTTTCTTT. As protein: CASSLITGGTEAFF. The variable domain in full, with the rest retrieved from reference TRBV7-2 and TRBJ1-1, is GAGVSQSPSNKVTEKGKDVELRCDPISGHTALYWYRQSLGQGLEFLIYFQGNSAPDKSGLPSDRFSAERTGGSVSTLTIQRTQQEDSAVYLCASSLITGGTEAFFGQGTRLTVV.